These 3 T cell receptor beta chains came from one sample sequenced in a study of T cell responses to AZD1222 COVID-19 vaccine. Only in-frame clones appear in the TCRdb table, and some are missing; sequencing was by immunoSEQ multiplex PCR. This sample yields approximately 150,000 clones, of which 91% are seen a single time; approximately 1.3% belongs to the top ten. Sequenced here: peripheral blood, sampled 28 days after the second AZD1222 dose. The receptors here all came from an adult who received the AZD1222 COVID-19 vaccine.

The chain is built from TRBV3-1 (or the pseudogene TRBV3-2) and TRBJ2-5; no definite D call. V lost 0 bases and J lost 1, with 9 bases in between. In germline, CDR1 is LGHDT, CDR2 YNNKEL (reference sequence). This CDR3 is built from 15 residues. The CDR3 sequence: CASSQDWAPQETQYF. The DNA for the CDR3 is TGTGCCAGCAGCCAAGATTGGGCTCCCCAAGAGACCCAGTACTTC.

The J gene is TRBJ2-3, the V gene TRBV7-3; 8 bases fit TRBD2. The CDR3 contains 16 residues. From germline, CDR1 is SGHTA and CDR2 FQGTGA. V lost 1 base and J lost 0; bases outside the gene matches: 3. In nucleotides, the CDR3 is TGTGCCAGCAGCTTAATTCCTAGCGGGAGCACAGATACGCAGTATTTT. Its translation is CASSLIPSGSTDTQYF.

The V and J genes are TRBV7-3 and TRBJ1-2; no firm D call. Between the trimmed V and J ends, which lost 1 base and 5 bases, there was a span of 8 bases. Germline CDR1 SGHTA, CDR2 FQGTGA. This CDR3 comprises 13 residues. The DNA for the CDR3 is TGTGCCAGCAGCTTAAACCCCGGGTATGGCTACACCTTC. Protein product: CASSLNPGYGYTF.